The next 10 T cell receptor beta chains were all read from a single sample in a study of blood T cell repertoires in COVID-19. This table comes from immunoSEQ multiplex PCR, and its TCRdb copy is limited to in-frame clones, with some not included. The profile shows around 78,000 clones, just over 85% of them singletons. The sample taken for sequencing was peripheral blood. The receptors were sampled from a human donor in a cohort sampled during active COVID-19.

The CDR3 reads CASSGTSGNFYNEQFF. For the CDR3, the DNA is TGTGCCAGCAGCGGCACTAGCGGTAATTTCTACAATGAGCAGTTCTTC. The chain combines TRBV5-4 with TRBJ2-1; TRBD2 matches 8 bases. CDR1 SGHNT and CDR2 YYREEE come from the germline V gene (reference sequence). CDR3 size: 16 residues. Germline trimming cut 4 bases from V and 3 bases from J; bases unmatched to any gene: 9.

This clone was picked up one time. The V gene is TRBV18, the J gene TRBJ1-2; 7 nucleotides align to TRBD1. The germline V gene encodes CDR1 KGHSH and CDR2 LQKENI. This CDR3 comprises 19 residues. The V segment lost 2 bases and the J segment 8 bases; nucleotides outside the gene matches: 23. CDR3 protein: CASSPRPGSGDSPKRGYTF. CDR3 nucleotide sequence: TGTGCCAGCTCACCAAGACCTGGTAGCGGGGACAGTCCCAAAAGGGGCTACACCTTC.

A word on this clone: The same CDR3 can be traced to other DNA sequences in this sample. The chain joins TRBV3-1 (or the pseudogene TRBV3-2) to TRBJ1-3; D remains ambiguous. Germline V gives CDR1 LGHDT, CDR2 YNNKEL (reference sequence). The CDR3 loop spans 15 amino acids. V was trimmed by 3 bases and J by 0 bases, leaving 9 bases between them. The CDR3 bases are TGTGCCAGCAGCCAGAGGCAGTACTCTGGAAACACCATATATTTT. It translates to CASSQRQYSGNTIYF.

This rearrangement joins TRBV5-1 to TRBJ2-7, with 9 nucleotides matching TRBD1. CDR1 and CDR2 from the germline V gene are SGHRS and YFSETQ. CDR3 length: 12 residues. The J segment lost 7 bases and the V segment lost 3 bases, leaving 2 bases of the junction unmatched. CDR3 region: CASSSTGGEQYF. CDR3 DNA sequence: TGCGCCAGCAGCTCGACAGGGGGTGAGCAGTACTTC.

The V call is TRBV2, the J call TRBJ1-2; D gene uncertain. Germline CDR1 is SNHLY and CDR2 is FYNNEI. Trimming took off 3 bases at V and 5 bases at J, with 16 bases between the two ends. CDR3 length equals 15 residues. CDR3 loop: CASSEVGRTSYGYTF. Written as DNA, the CDR3 is TGTGCCAGCAGTGAGGTCGGCAGGACTTCTTATGGCTACACCTTC.

The chain carries TRBV7-8 and TRBJ2-1, with D unresolved. Per the germline V gene, CDR1 is SGHVS and CDR2 is FQNEAQ. Trimming shortened V by 1 base and J by 8 bases, and 21 bases separated the two germline ends. The CDR3 covers 17 residues. CDR3 coding DNA: TGTGCCAGCAGCTTAGTTCGCGGCGGCTTCCCGTTCGATGAGCAGTTCTTC. Protein sequence: CASSLVRGGFPFDEQFF. Full variable domain (remainder filled in from reference TRBV7-8 and TRBJ2-1): GAGVSQSPRYKVAKRGQDVALRCDPISGHVSLFWYQQALGQGPEFLTYFQNEAQLDKSGLPSDRFFAERPEGSVSTLKIQRTQQEDSAVYLCASSLVRGGFPFDEQFFGPGTRLTVL.

This sequence joins TRBV5-1 and TRBJ2-5, with D perhaps TRBD1 (6 bases). Per the germline V gene, CDR1 is SGHRS and CDR2 is YFSETQ. The CDR3 is 13 amino acids. The germline V and J ends were trimmed by 4 bases and 2 bases, with 9 bases remaining between them. This CDR3 is CASSPDSQETQYF. The CDR3 DNA reads as TGCGCCAGCAGCCCGGACAGTCAAGAGACCCAGTACTTC.

The chain is built from TRBV5-1 and TRBJ1-2, with 7 bases fitting TRBD1. Per germline, CDR1 SGHRS and CDR2 YFSETQ. The V segment lost 0 bases and the J segment 4 bases; nucleotides outside the gene matches: 3. The CDR3 has 14 residues. CDR3 sequence: CASSLDGTAYGYTF. CDR3 nucleotide sequence: TGCGCCAGCAGCTTGGACGGGACAGCCTATGGCTACACCTTC.

A single count supports this clone. The chain employs TRBV10-3 and TRBJ1-1; D remains unclear. The CDR3 runs 13 residues. From germline, CDR1 is ENHRY and CDR2 SYGVKD. The germline V and J ends were trimmed by 7 bases and 3 bases, with 12 bases remaining between them. The CDR3 coding sequence is TGTGCCATCATTCGGGAGGGATACACTGAAGCTTTCTTT. This sequence encodes CAIIREGYTEAFF.

The chain employs TRBV6-2 or TRBV6-3 and TRBJ2-2, with D unresolved. V lost 4 bases, J lost 4 bases, and 16 bases lay in between. This CDR3 is built from 16 residues. Germline CDR1 reads MNHEY; CDR2 reads SVGEGT. The CDR3 reads CASSSAPPQITGELFF. Written as DNA, the CDR3 is TGTGCCAGCAGTTCCGCCCCCCCACAGATCACCGGGGAGCTGTTTTTT.